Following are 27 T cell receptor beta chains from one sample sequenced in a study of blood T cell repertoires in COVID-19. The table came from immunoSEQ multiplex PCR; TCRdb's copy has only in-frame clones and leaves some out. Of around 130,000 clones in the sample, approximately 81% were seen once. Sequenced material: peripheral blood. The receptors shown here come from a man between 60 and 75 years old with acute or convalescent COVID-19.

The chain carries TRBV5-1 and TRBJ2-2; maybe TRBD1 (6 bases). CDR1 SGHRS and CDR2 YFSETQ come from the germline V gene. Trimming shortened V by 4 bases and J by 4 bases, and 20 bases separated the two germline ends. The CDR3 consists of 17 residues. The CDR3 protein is CASSRTLLQGTTGELFF. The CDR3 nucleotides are TGCGCCAGCAGCCGAACCCTACTCCAGGGGACCACCGGGGAGCTGTTTTTT.

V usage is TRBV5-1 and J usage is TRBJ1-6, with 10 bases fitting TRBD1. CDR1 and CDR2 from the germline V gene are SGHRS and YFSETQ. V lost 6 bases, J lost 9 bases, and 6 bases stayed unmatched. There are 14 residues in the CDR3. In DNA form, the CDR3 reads TGCGCCAGCACCCCCGGGACAGGGGTTTCACCCCTCCACTTT. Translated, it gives CASTPGTGVSPLHF. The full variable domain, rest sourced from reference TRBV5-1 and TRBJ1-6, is KAGVTQTPRYLIKTRGQQVTLSCSPISGHRSVSWYQQTPGQGLQFLFEYFSETQRNKGNFPGRFSGRQFSNSRSEMNVSTLELGDSALYLCASTPGTGVSPLHFGNGTRLTVT.

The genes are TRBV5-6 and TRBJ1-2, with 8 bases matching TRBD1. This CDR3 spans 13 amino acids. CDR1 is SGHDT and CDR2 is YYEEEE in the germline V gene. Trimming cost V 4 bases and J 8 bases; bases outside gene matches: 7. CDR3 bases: TGTGCCAGCAGCGAGCAGGGGGCTCGGGGCTACACCTTC. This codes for CASSEQGARGYTF.

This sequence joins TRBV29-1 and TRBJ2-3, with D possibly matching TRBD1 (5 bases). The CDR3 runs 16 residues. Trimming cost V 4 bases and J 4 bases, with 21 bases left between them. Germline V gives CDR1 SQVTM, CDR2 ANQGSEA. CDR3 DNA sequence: TGCAGCGTTGGGGGCCGGCAGGGCGCACGGTCAGATACGCAGTATTTT. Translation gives CSVGGRQGARSDTQYF.

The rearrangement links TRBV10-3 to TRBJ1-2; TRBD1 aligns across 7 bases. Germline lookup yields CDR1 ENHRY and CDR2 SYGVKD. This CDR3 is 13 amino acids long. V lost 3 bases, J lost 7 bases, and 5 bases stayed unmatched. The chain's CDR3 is CAISERGLGGYTF. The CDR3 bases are TGTGCCATCAGTGAAAGGGGGCTAGGTGGCTACACCTTC.

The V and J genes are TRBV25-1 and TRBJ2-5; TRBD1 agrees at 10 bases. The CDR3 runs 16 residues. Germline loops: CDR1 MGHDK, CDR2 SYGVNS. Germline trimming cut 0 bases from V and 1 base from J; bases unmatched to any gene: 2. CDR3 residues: CASSEYGTGVQETQYF. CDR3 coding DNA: TGTGCCAGCAGTGAATACGGGACAGGGGTCCAAGAGACCCAGTACTTC.

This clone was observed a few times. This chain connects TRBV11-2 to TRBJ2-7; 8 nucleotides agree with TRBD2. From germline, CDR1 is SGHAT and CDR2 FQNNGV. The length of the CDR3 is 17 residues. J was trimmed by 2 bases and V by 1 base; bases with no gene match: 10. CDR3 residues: CASSLARGARVPYEQYF. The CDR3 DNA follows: TGTGCCAGCAGCTTAGCGCGGGGGGCCAGGGTCCCCTACGAGCAGTACTTC.

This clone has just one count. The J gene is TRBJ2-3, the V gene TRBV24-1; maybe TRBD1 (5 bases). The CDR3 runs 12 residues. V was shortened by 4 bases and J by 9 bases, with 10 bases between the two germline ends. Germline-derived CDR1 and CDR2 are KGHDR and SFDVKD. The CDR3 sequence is CATSDFTGTQYF. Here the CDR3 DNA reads TGTGCCACCAGTGACTTCACAGGAACGCAGTATTTT.

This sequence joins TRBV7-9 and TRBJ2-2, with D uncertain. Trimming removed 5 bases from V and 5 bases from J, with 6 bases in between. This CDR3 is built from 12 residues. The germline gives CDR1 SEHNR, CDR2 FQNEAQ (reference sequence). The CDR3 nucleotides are TGTGCCAGCAGCCGTTCGACCGGGGAGCTGTTTTTT. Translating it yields CASSRSTGELFF. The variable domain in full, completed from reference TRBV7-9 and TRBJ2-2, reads DTGVSQNPRHKITKRGQNVTFRCDPISEHNRLYWYRQTLGQGPEFLTYFQNEAQLEKSRLLSDRFSAERPKGSFSTLEIQRTEQGDSAMYLCASSRSTGELFFGEGSRLTVL.

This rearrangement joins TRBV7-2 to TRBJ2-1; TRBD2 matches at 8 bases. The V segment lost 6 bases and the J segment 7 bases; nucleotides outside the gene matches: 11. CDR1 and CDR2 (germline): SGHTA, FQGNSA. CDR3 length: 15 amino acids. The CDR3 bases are TGTGCCAGCAGACCGTCCGGGGGGGCATGGAATGAGCAGTTCTTC. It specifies CASRPSGGAWNEQFF. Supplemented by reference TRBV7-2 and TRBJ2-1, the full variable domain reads GAGVSQSPSNKVTEKGKDVELRCDPISGHTALYWYRQSLGQGLEFLIYFQGNSAPDKSGLPSDRFSAERTGGSVSTLTIQRTQQEDSAVYLCASRPSGGAWNEQFFGPGTRLTVL.

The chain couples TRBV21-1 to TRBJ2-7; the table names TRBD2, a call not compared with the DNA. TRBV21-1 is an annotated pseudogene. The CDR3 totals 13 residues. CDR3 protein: CASSKIRSYEQYF. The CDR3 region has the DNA TGTGCCAGCAGCAAAATTCGGTCCTACGAGCAGTACTTC.

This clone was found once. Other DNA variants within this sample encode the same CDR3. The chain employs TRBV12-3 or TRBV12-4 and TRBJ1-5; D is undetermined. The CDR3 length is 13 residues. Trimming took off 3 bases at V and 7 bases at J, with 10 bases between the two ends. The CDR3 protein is CASSFTGNQPQHF. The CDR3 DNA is TGTGCCAGCAGTTTTACCGGGAACCAGCCCCAGCATTTT.

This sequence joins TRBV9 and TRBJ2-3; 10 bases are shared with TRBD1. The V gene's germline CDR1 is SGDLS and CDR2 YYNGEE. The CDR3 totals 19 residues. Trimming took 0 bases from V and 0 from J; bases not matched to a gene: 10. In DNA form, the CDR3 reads TGTGCCAGCAGCGTAGGATGGGGACAGGGGTCCTCTAGCACAGATACGCAGTATTTT. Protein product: CASSVGWGQGSSSTDTQYF.

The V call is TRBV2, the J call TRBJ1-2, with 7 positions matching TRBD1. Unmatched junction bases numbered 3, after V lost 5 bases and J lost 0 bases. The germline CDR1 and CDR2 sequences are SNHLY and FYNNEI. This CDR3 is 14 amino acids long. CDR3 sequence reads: CASSRDSANYGYTF. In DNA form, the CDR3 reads TGTGCCAGCAGTCGGGACAGCGCTAACTATGGCTACACCTTC.

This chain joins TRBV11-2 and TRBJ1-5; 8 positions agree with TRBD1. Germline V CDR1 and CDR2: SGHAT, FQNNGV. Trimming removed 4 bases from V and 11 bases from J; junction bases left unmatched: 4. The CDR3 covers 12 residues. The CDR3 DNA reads TGTGCCAGCAGCTCGGACAGGGTGTCCCAGCATTTT. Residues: CASSSDRVSQHF.

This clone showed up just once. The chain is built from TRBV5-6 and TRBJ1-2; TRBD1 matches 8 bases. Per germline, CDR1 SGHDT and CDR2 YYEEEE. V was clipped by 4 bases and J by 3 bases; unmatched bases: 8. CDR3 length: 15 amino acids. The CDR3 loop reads CASSPNRGAHYGYTF. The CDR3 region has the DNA TGTGCCAGCAGCCCGAACAGGGGGGCCCACTATGGCTACACCTTC.

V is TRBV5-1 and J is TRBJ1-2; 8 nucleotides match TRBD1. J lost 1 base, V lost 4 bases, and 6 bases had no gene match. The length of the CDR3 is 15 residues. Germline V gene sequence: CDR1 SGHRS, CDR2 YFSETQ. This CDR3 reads CASSPRTGINYGYTF. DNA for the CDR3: TGCGCCAGCAGCCCTCGGACAGGGATTAACTATGGCTACACCTTC. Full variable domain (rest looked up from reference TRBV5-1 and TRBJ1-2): KAGVTQTPRYLIKTRGQQVTLSCSPISGHRSVSWYQQTPGQGLQFLFEYFSETQRNKGNFPGRFSGRQFSNSRSEMNVSTLELGDSALYLCASSPRTGINYGYTFGSGTRLTVV.

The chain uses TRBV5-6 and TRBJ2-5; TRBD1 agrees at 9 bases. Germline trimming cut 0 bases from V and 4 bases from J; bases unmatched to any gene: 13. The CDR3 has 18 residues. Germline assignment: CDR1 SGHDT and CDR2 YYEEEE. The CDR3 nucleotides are TGTGCCAGCAGCTTGGCCCGGACAGGGGCCTTGGGTCGAGAGACCCAGTACTTC. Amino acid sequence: CASSLARTGALGRETQYF.

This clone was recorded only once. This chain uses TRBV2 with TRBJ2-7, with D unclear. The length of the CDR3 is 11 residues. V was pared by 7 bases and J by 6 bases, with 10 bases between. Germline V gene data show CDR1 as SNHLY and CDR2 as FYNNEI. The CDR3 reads CASTLRSEQYF. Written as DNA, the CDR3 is TGTGCCAGCACCCTTAGATCCGAGCAGTACTTC. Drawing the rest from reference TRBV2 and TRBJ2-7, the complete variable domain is EPEVTQTPSHQVTQMGQEVILRCVPISNHLYFYWYRQILGQKVEFLVSFYNNEISEKSEIFDDQFSVERPDGSNFTLKIRSTKLEDSAMYFCASTLRSEQYFGPGTRLTVT.

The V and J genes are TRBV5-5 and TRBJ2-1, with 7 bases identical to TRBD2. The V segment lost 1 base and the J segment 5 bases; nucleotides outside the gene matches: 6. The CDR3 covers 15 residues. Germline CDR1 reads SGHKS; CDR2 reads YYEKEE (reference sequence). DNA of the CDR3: TGTGCCAGCAGCTTGATGGCGGGAGTCAACAATGAGCAGTTCTTC. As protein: CASSLMAGVNNEQFF.

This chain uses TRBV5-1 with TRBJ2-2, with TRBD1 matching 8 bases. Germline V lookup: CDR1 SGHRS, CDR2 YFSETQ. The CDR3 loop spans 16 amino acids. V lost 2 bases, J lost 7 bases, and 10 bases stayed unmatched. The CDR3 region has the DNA TGCGCCAGCAGCTTAGCCGGGACAGGTTTGGGCGGGGAGCTGTTTTTT. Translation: CASSLAGTGLGGELFF.

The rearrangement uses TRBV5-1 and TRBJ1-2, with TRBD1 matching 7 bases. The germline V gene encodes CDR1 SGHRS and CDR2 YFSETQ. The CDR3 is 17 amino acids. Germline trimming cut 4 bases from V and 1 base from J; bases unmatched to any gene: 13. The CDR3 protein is CASSPGQPRSLNYGYTF. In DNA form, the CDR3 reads TGCGCCAGCAGCCCGGGACAGCCAAGGTCCCTTAACTATGGCTACACCTTC.

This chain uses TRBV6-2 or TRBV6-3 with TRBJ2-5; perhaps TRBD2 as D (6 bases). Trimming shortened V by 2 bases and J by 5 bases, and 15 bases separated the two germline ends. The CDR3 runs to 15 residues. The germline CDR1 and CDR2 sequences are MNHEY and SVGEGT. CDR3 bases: TGTGCCAGCAGTTACCCACAGGACCGGGGGGAGACCCAGTACTTC. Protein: CASSYPQDRGETQYF.

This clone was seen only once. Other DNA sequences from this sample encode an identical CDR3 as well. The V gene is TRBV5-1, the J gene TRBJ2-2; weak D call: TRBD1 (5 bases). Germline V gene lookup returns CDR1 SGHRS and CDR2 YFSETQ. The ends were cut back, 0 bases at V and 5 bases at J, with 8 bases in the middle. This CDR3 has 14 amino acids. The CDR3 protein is CASSLDRGTGELFF. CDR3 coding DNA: TGCGCCAGCAGCTTGGATAGGGGAACCGGGGAGCTGTTTTTT.

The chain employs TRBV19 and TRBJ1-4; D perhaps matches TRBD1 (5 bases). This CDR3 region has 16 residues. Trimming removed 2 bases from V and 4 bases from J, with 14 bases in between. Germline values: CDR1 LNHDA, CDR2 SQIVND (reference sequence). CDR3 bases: TGTGCCAGTAGTATACAACACGACAGCCTTAATGAAAAACTGTTTTTT. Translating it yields CASSIQHDSLNEKLFF.

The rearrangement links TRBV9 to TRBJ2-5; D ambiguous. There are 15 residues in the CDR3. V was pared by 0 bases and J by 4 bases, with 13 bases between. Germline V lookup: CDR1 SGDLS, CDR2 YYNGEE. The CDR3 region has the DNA TGTGCCAGCAGCGTAGGACCGACTTGGGTAGAGACCCAGTACTTC. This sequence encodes CASSVGPTWVETQYF.

The CDR3 coding sequence is TGCGCCAGCAGCCAGGGGGACAGGGGCTACAATGAGCAGTTCTTC. This encodes CASSQGDRGYNEQFF. The genes are TRBV4-1 and TRBJ2-1; 10 positions agree with TRBD1. Per germline, CDR1 MGHRA and CDR2 YSYEKL. The J segment lost 3 bases and the V segment lost 3 bases, leaving 2 bases of the junction unmatched. The CDR3 length is 15 residues.